The present entry profiles one T cell receptor (beta chain) with its context. The clone's antigen remains unknown. No base qualities exist here, and no much larger clone lies one base off it. The donors were about 40 Caucasian individuals from Russia, aged 6 to 90 years, who were systemically healthy. Each donor gave ten milliliters of peripheral blood, drawn into EDTA-treated Vacutainer tubes. Ficoll-Paque density-gradient centrifugation was used to isolate PBMCs, with at least 6 million per sample. Trizol reagent was used to extract total RNA from PBMCs, with at least 5.5 micrograms per sample. Naive CD45RAhigh/CD27high T cell percentages were measured by flow cytometry on a PBMC aliquot from every donor. This sample was included in a study of blood T cells in healthy people across ages (dated by TCRdb to 2015 to 2017). At the level of the whole study: In model experiments, roughly one uniquely barcoded TCR beta cDNA molecule per two T cells was captured by template switching. Four age groups were formed from the donors: young (average approximately 15 years), middle-aged (approximately 39), aged (roughly 59) and long-lived (about 75). To avoid experimental bias, donors of different ages were distributed randomly across sequencing lanes. Using deep sequencing normalized with unique cDNA molecular identifiers, the study measured how TCR beta repertoire diversity changes with age. Two additional independent replicas of 1 million unique cDNA reads from the same blood draw were analyzed for two donors (one aged 18 to 30 and one aged 80 or older). Overall results and qualifications from the work: Observed TCR beta diversity per million T cells fell roughly linearly with age, and a significant reduction was already apparent by age roughly 40. The percentage of naive T cells measured by flow cytometry correlated strongly with observed TCR beta diversity. Estimates of total diversity based on one million sequenced T cells were considered lower bounds and underestimates. Compared with the aged group, the long-lived group had more naive CD4+ T cells, fewer expanded clones and increased TCR diversity, suggesting age selection. Because profiling used bulk unsorted PBMCs, naive and antigen-experienced compartments could not be compared conclusively. The CMV infection status of donors was not known, potentially confounding age-related changes in expanded clonotypes.

Library preparation employed 5' RACE. The sequencer listed for this sample is Illumina HiSeq 2500. A second roughly 6 to 11 cycle PCR used a sample-barcoded 5' primer and a J-beta primer mix. Each TCR beta cDNA molecule received a unique molecular identifier from a template-switch 5' adaptor carrying 12 random nucleotides. Each sample yielded at least 2.5 million CDR3-containing paired-end reads. The Mint cDNA synthesis kit, primed by a TRBC-specific oligonucleotide, was used to synthesize first-strand cDNA from all RNA. All cDNA was treated with uracil-DNA glycosylase and then went through a first 18-cycle PCR with the universal primers M1SS and BC2_uni_R. Per the source publication's procedure: For normalization, 1 million high-quality reads, each with a distinct molecular identifier, were randomly selected from each sample. Instead of being binned into consensus sequences, reads with shared molecular identifiers were discarded. MiTCR, set to a Q25 quality threshold and the strictest error-elimination algorithm, was used for CDR3 identification, clonotype clustering and error correction. A nonparametric unseen species model with Euler transformation was used to estimate a lower bound on total TCR beta diversity. TCRdb took the public reads, trimmed them with fastp at Q25, ran MiXCR for clone calling and kept in-frame beta chains. Entries that share a CDR3 protein sequence are merged under the most common genes and DNA. The V and J calls and clone size are TCRdb's, not the authors'. The sample table records around 970,000 distinct CDR3 sequences; about 53% of these occur just once. Clones ranked in the top ten supply over 20% of the sample.

The CDR1 and CDR2 encoded by the germline V gene are MNHNS and SASEGT. The germline ends are 3 bases apart after V is trimmed by 0 bases and J by 0 bases. Its CDR3 holds 14 amino acids, cysteine through phenylalanine. Only the CDR3 portion is preserved as DNA: 42 bases, with reading frame beginning at the first base. The source is a woman aged 60-75 years in good health. Recombination linked TRBV6-1 to TRBJ2-4; the D segment cannot be called with confidence. Sequenced input: blood. The DNA sequence is given as TGTGCCAGCAGTGAAGCGACAGCCAAAAACATTCAGTACTTC. Translated, this gives CASSEATAKNIQYF.